The next 10 T cell receptor beta chains were all read from a single sample in a study of CD8 T cell repertoires and HIV-1 epitope variants. Using immunoSEQ multiplex PCR, the repertoire was profiled, and TCRdb retains in-frame clones only, with some absent. In the table there are about 95,000 clones, approximately 70% of which are singletons. The sequenced material came from uncultured baseline CD8+ T cells from peripheral blood mononuclear cells (PBMCs). The source is a male donor with HIV.

To note about this clone: Within the sample, other DNA sequences also encode this same CDR3. The chain recombines TRBV5-6 with TRBJ1-2; 9 nucleotides agree with TRBD1. Germline CDR1 is SGHDT and CDR2 is YYEEEE. This CDR3 is built from 13 residues. Trimming at V came to 3 bases and at J to 4 bases, leaving 1 base not matched to a gene. The CDR3 DNA follows: TGTGCCAGCAGCTCGACAGGGGGCTATGGCTACACCTTC. As protein: CASSSTGGYGYTF.

This clone occurred once. J is TRBJ1-1 and V is TRBV27; weak D call: TRBD1 (6 bases). This CDR3 is 13 amino acids long. Germline-derived CDR1 and CDR2 are MNHEY and SMNVEV (reference sequence). Trimming took off 5 bases at V and 5 bases at J, with 12 bases between the two ends. For the CDR3, the DNA is TGTGCCAGCAGTCCTCTAGGGGGAACTGAAGCTTTCTTT. As protein: CASSPLGGTEAFF.

J is TRBJ2-7 and V is TRBV6-1; TRBD1 aligns across 9 bases. The V and J ends lost 2 bases and 1 base, in that order; junction bases with no gene match: 3. The V gene's germline CDR1 is MNHNS and CDR2 SASEGT. The CDR3 loop spans 15 amino acids. The DNA for the CDR3 is TGTGCCAGCAGTGAACCGGGACAGGGTTCCTACGAGCAGTACTTC. Amino acids: CASSEPGQGSYEQYF.

V is TRBV4-1 and J is TRBJ2-7; a possible D gene is TRBD1 (5 bases). Looked up from germline, CDR1 is MGHRA and CDR2 is YSYEKL. The CDR3 extends over 14 amino acids. The V end lost 3 bases, the J end lost 1 base, and 10 bases lay between the germline ends. The CDR3: CASSQPGQSYEQYF. Here the CDR3 DNA reads TGCGCCAGCAGCCAGCCTGGACAATCCTACGAGCAGTACTTC.

The genes are TRBV30 and TRBJ1-1; 7 nucleotides line up with TRBD1. The trim removed 4 bases at V and 5 bases at J, leaving 7 bases unmatched. CDR1 is GTSNPN, CDR2 SVGIG, per germline (reference sequence). This CDR3 has 13 amino acids. CDR3 in DNA: TGTGCCTGGATCCTAGCACAGGGGACTGAAGCTTTCTTT. Protein sequence: CAWILAQGTEAFF.

The V gene is TRBV28, the J gene TRBJ1-2, with a tentative D call TRBD1 (6 bases). The germline V gene encodes CDR1 MDHEN and CDR2 SYDVKM. V lost 4 bases and J lost 6, with 21 bases in between. The CDR3 is made up of 16 amino acids. CDR3 in DNA: TGTGCCAGCAGTTCATACCTATCTTACAGGGAGGATGGCTACACCTTC. Translated, it gives CASSSYLSYREDGYTF.

The chain employs TRBV6-1 and TRBJ2-4; no firm D call. CDR3 length: 16 residues. The germline CDR1 and CDR2 sequences are MNHNS and SASEGT. V was shortened by 3 bases and J by 1 base, with 13 bases between the two germline ends. In DNA form, the CDR3 reads TGTGCCAGCAGTGAGGGAAAGGCGAGGGCCAAAAACATTCAGTACTTC. Translating gives CASSEGKARAKNIQYF.

V is TRBV5-1 and J is TRBJ2-5; tentative D call: TRBD2 (5 bases). The V and J ends lost 2 bases and 3 bases respectively, with 11 bases between them. Germline V CDR1 and CDR2: SGHRS, YFSETQ. The CDR3 consists of 14 residues. CDR3 in DNA: TGCGCCAGCAGCTTTGGACTCTTTGAAGAGACCCAGTACTTC. Its translation is CASSFGLFEETQYF.

The J gene is TRBJ2-2, the V gene TRBV7-6; D gene uncertain. This CDR3 contains 16 residues. The ends were cut back, 1 base at V and 0 bases at J, with 9 bases in the middle. CDR1 and CDR2 (germline): SGHVS, FNYEAQ. CDR3 sequence reads: CASSLDPPTNTGELFF. CDR3 DNA sequence: TGTGCCAGCAGCTTAGACCCCCCAACGAACACCGGGGAGCTGTTTTTT.

V is TRBV5-1 and J is TRBJ2-6; tentatively, D is TRBD2 (5 bases). The ends were cut back, 1 base at V and 0 bases at J, with 8 bases in the middle. Per germline, CDR1 SGHRS and CDR2 YFSETQ. This CDR3 has 16 amino acids. CDR3 loop: CASSLLGSSGANVLTF. DNA for the CDR3: TGCGCCAGCAGCTTGTTAGGGAGCTCTGGGGCCAACGTCCTGACTTTC. Drawing the rest from reference TRBV5-1 and TRBJ2-6, the complete variable domain is KAGVTQTPRYLIKTRGQQVTLSCSPISGHRSVSWYQQTPGQGLQFLFEYFSETQRNKGNFPGRFSGRQFSNSRSEMNVSTLELGDSALYLCASSLLGSSGANVLTFGAGSRLTVL.